This TCR beta chain was documented in a study of blood T cell repertoires in COVID-19. Across the whole study: Donors in the United States, Italy and Spain gave samples during acute or convalescent COVID-19. Sample material is recorded as cDNA or gDNA derived from T cells, B-cell-depleted T cells, or PBMCs.

From its first to its last residue, the CDR3 has 9 amino acids. From germline, CDR1 is MNHEY and CDR2 SMNVEV (reference sequence). Under the authors' procedure: Estimation of nucleated cell counts relied on the amplification of reference gene primers. Assay used: immunoSEQ multiplex PCR; TCRdb lists only in-frame clones, some missing. The DNA was the basis for D and trimming; V, J and clone size are from that table. Of tens of thousands of clones in the sample, about 89% were seen once. Comment on this clone: As the CDR3 is not closed by the conserved phenylalanine or tryptophan, this likely results from a read error. No DNA is shown, since the ends of the CDR3 on it are uncertain; the CDR3 is the one TCRdb lists.

V gene TRBV27 combines with J gene TRBJ2-7; the table's D call of TRBD1 was not tested on the DNA. The TCR sequence derives from a man between 65 and 85 years old with active or convalescent COVID-19. The sequencing sample was made of peripheral blood. CDR3 region: CASSRDSSD.